The TCR beta chain under discussion was sequenced for a study of blood T cell repertoires in COVID-19. Those who participated ranged in age from about 18 to 95 years and resided in about two dozen US areas. Assignments of participants to cohorts depended upon their own reported clinical history. The V end lost 9 bases, the J end lost 0 bases, and 22 bases lay between the germline ends. This CDR3 is 17 amino acids long. CDR1 and CDR2 (germline): MNHEY, SMNVEV (reference sequence). Only in-frame clones appear in the TCRdb table, and some are missing; sequencing was by immunoSEQ multiplex PCR. The sample has 200,000 to 300,000 clones, around 86% seen once.

This sequence originates from a man between 40 and 49 years old who had recovered from COVID-19. This chain uses TRBV27 with TRBJ2-3, with a possible D match to TRBD1 (5 bases). The sequencing sample was made of PBMCs or T cells enriched from blood (not recorded which). The CDR3 is CARNMKTVRPSTDTQYF. The CDR3 nucleotides read TGTGCCAGGAATATGAAGACAGTTAGGCCTAGCACAGATACGCAGTATTTT.